Listed below are T cell receptor beta chains from one sample, sequenced in a study of cytomegalovirus exposure and HLA in healthy donors. The method was immunoSEQ multiplex PCR; TCRdb's version includes in-frame clones alone and lacks a portion of them. The data contain around 91,000 clones, around 64% of them singletons. Sequenced input: PBMCs. These receptors came from a human donor in good health. The CDR3 runs from the conserved cysteine through the conserved F or W. A D gene is named only where the DNA matches it firmly. Size tells how often a clone was seen (once, few, many) or the class of an expanded clone, and some rows leave it out.

clone_size j_call d_call v_call cdr3_aa cdr3_nt
few TRBJ2-7 TRBD1 TRBV7-2 CASSLTGGYEQYF TGTGCCAGCAGCTTAACAGGGGGATACGAGCAGTACTTC
- TRBJ1-3 - TRBV6-5 CASSYEGVSGNTIYF TGTGCCAGCAGTTACGAGGGGGTCTCTGGAAACACCATATATTTT
once TRBJ2-7 TRBD1 TRBV7-8 CASSRRQGRSYEQYF TGTGCCAGCAGCCGTAGACAGGGGCGCTCCTACGAGCAGTACTTC
- TRBJ2-5 - TRBV6-1 CASSERRASGETQYF TGTGCCAGCAGTGAAAGGAGAGCTAGTGGAGAGACCCAGTACTTC
- TRBJ1-3 TRBD1 TRBV23-1 CASPQEGAQGRNGNTIYF TGCGCCAGTCCACAGGAAGGGGCACAGGGGAGAAATGGAAACACCATATATTTT
- TRBJ1-5 - TRBV12-1 CASSFEGQGLGQPQHF TGTGCTAGCAGCTTTGAAGGCCAGGGACTGGGTCAGCCCCAGCATTTT
- TRBJ2-1 TRBD2 TRBV5-1 CASSSSGSYNEQFF TGCGCCAGCAGCTCTAGCGGGTCCTACAATGAGCAGTTCTTC
- TRBJ2-5 TRBD2 TRBV18 CASSPGLAGSKGETQYF TGTGCCAGCTCTCCAGGGCTAGCGGGTTCTAAAGGAGAGACCCAGTACTTC
- TRBJ2-2 TRBD2 TRBV4-1 CAISRGERAGELFF TGCGCCATATCGCGGGGGGAGCGAGCCGGGGAGCTGTTTTTT
- TRBJ2-5 TRBD2 TRBV5-1 CASSLIAGEETQYF TGCGCCAGCAGCTTGATAGCGGGGGAAGAGACCCAGTACTTC
few TRBJ1-1 - TRBV2 CASSKEQGLEAFF TGTGCCAGCAGTAAAGAACAGGGCCTTGAAGCTTTCTTT
- TRBJ1-2 - TRBV11-3 CASSLEGRYGYTF TGTGCCAGCAGCTTAGAAGGGAGATACGGCTACACCTTC
- TRBJ1-4 - TRBV6-1 CASSEREWEKLFF TGTGCCAGCAGTGAACGGGAGTGGGAAAAACTGTTTTTT
- TRBJ2-3 TRBD1 TRBV29-1 CSVDRGLDTQYF TGCAGCGTGGACAGGGGCTTGGATACGCAGTATTTT
few TRBJ2-2 TRBD2 TRBV5-4 CASSLGSGGLDGELFF TGTGCCAGCAGCTTGGGTAGCGGGGGGCTGGACGGGGAGCTGTTTTTT
- TRBJ2-7 - TRBV18 CASSPRRGIHEQYF TGTGCCAGCTCACCACGCAGGGGTATACACGAGCAGTACTTC
- TRBJ2-5 TRBD2 TRBV4-1 CASSQDRGLRLAGGQTQYF TGCGCCAGCAGCCAAGATCGTGGACTACGGCTAGCGGGGGGACAGACCCAGTACTTC
- TRBJ1-2 - TRBV6-1 CASSEVGPGYTF TGTGCCAGCAGTGAAGTGGGGCCCGGCTACACCTTC
- TRBJ2-1 TRBD2 TRBV9 CASSVVSSGVYNEQFF TGTGCCAGCAGCGTAGTATCTAGCGGGGTATACAATGAGCAGTTCTTC
- TRBJ2-1 - TRBV7-9 CASSLELGYEQFF TGTGCCAGCAGCTTAGAACTAGGATATGAGCAGTTCTTC
- TRBJ2-1 - TRBV6-5 CASSRSGTAGEQFF TGTGCCAGCAGTCGTTCCGGGACAGCGGGTGAGCAGTTCTTC
- TRBJ2-7 - TRBV7-2 CASSLTTGPYEQYF TGTGCCAGCAGCCTTACGACAGGACCCTACGAGCAGTACTTC
- TRBJ2-2 - TRBV18 CASSPPEGARTGELFF TGTGCCAGCTCACCACCGGAGGGGGCGCGCACCGGGGAGCTGTTTTTT
once TRBJ1-1 TRBD1 TRBV27 CASSPLTGVRRNTEAFF TGTGCCAGCAGTCCACTAACAGGGGTTAGACGGAACACTGAAGCTTTCTTT
few TRBJ2-2 - TRBV6-6 CASSYSQLNTGELFF TGTGCCAGCAGTTACTCGCAGTTGAACACCGGGGAGCTGTTTTTT
few TRBJ2-7 TRBD2 TRBV6-1 CASSGRGRSLYEQYF TGTGCCAGCAGTGGGCGGGGGAGATCCCTCTACGAGCAGTACTTC
- TRBJ2-7 TRBD1 TRBV7-6 CASSLGQGTEQYF TGTGCCAGCAGCTTAGGACAGGGAACCGAGCAGTACTTC
- TRBJ2-5 - TRBV5-1 CASSFLTQETQYF TGCGCCAGCAGCTTTCTGACTCAAGAGACCCAGTACTTC
few TRBJ2-3 TRBD1 TRBV7-7 CASSFGQGRSDTQYF TGTGCCAGCAGCTTTGGACAGGGGCGGTCGGATACGCAGTATTTT
- TRBJ1-1 - TRBV29-1 CSVGGGFEAFF TGCAGCGTTGGCGGGGGATTTGAAGCTTTCTTT
- TRBJ1-1 TRBD1 TRBV5-1 CASSGGGMNTEAFF TGCGCCAGCAGCGGAGGGGGCATGAACACTGAAGCTTTCTTT
few TRBJ1-2 TRBD1 TRBV7-8 CASSLEQGNYGYTF TGTGCCAGCAGCTTAGAACAGGGGAACTATGGCTACACCTTC
- TRBJ1-5 TRBD1 TRBV5-1 CASSKDRGGQPQHF TGCGCCAGCAGCAAGGACAGGGGCGGTCAGCCCCAGCATTTT
- TRBJ2-2 - TRBV6-4 CASSAVLAGELFF TGTGCCAGCAGTGCAGTTCTGGCCGGGGAGCTGTTTTTT
- TRBJ2-5 - TRBV19 CASSTLWAQVNQETQYF TGTGCCAGTAGCACCCTTTGGGCGCAGGTCAATCAAGAGACCCAGTACTTC
few TRBJ2-1 TRBD1 TRBV10-3 CATGTGVAYNEQFF TGTGCCACCGGGACAGGGGTGGCCTACAATGAGCAGTTCTTC
- TRBJ2-3 TRBD1 TRBV9 CASSVVGQGVEDTQYF TGTGCCAGCAGCGTAGTAGGACAGGGAGTGGAAGATACGCAGTATTTT